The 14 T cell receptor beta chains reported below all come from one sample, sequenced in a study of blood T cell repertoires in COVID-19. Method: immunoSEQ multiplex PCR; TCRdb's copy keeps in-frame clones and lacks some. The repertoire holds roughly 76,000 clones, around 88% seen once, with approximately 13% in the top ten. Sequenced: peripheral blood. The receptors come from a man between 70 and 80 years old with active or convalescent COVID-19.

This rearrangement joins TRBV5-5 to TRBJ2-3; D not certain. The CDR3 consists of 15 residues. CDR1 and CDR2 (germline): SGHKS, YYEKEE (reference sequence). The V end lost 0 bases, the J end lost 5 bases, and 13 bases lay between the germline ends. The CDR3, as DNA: TGTGCCAGCAGCTTGGATCAGCGAAGGATAGATACGCAGTATTTT. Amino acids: CASSLDQRRIDTQYF.

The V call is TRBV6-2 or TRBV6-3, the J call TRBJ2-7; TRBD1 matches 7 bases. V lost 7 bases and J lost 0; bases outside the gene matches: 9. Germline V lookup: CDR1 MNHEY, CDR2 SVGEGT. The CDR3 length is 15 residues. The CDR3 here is CASNPRTGSSYEQYF. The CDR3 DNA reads TGTGCCAGCAACCCGAGGACAGGAAGCTCCTACGAGCAGTACTTC.

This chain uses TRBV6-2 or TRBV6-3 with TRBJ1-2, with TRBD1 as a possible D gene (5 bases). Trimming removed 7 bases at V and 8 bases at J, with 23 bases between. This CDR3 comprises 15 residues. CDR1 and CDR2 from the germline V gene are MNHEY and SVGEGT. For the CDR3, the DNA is TGTGCCAGCACCCCTGGAGGGACTAGGCCCGGAGGCTACACCTTC. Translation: CASTPGGTRPGGYTF.

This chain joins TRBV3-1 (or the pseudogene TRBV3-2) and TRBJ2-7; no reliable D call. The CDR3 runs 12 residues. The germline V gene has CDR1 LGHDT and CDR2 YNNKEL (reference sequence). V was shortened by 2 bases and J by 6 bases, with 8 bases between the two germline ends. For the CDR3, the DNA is TGTGCCAGCAGCCAATACGGGTCCGAGCAGTACTTC. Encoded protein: CASSQYGSEQYF.

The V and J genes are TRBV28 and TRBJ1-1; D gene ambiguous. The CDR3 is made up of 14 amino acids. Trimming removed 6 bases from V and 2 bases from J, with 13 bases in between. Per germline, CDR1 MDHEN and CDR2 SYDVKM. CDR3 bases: TGTGCCAGCAGCCCGGTGAGGGCAAACACTGAAGCTTTCTTT. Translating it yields CASSPVRANTEAFF.

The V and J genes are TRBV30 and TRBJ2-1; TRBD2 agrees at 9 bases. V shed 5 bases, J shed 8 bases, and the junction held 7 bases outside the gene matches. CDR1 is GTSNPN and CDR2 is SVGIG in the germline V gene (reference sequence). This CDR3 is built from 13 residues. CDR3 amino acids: CAWQTSGRHEQFF. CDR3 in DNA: TGTGCCTGGCAGACTAGCGGAAGACATGAGCAGTTCTTC.

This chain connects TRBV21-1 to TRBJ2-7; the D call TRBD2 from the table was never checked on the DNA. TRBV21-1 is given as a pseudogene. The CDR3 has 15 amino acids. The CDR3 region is CASSNGIAGVYEQYF. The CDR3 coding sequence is TGTGCCAGCAGCAACGGGATAGCGGGAGTGTACGAGCAGTACTTC.

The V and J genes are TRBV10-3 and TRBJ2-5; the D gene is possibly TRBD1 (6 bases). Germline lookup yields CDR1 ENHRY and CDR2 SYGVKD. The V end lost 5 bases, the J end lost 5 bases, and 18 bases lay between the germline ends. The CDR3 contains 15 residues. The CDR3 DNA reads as TGTGCCATCAGTCTCGGGACATCTACCTGGGAGACCCAGTACTTC. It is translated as CAISLGTSTWETQYF.

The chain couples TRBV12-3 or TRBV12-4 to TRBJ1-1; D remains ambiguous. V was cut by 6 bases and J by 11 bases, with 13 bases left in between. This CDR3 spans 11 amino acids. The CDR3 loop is CASSQRGWAFF. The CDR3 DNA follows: TGTGCCAGCAGCCAGAGAGGATGGGCTTTCTTT.

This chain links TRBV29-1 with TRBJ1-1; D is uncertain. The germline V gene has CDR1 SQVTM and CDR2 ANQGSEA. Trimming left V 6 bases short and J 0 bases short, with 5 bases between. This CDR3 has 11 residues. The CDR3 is CSVRVNTEAFF. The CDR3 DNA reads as TGCAGCGTACGGGTGAACACTGAAGCTTTCTTT.

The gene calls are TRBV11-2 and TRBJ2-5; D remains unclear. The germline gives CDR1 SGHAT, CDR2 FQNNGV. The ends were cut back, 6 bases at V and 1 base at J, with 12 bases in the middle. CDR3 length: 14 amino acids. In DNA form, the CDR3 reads TGTGCCAGCAGTCAAACAACCCTCCAAGAGACCCAGTACTTC. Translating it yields CASSQTTLQETQYF.

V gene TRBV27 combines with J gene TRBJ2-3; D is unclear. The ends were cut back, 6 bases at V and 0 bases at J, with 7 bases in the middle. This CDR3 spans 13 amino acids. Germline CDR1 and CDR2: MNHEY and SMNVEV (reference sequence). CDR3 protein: CASRLPSTDTQYF. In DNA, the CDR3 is TGTGCCAGCAGACTACCTAGCACAGATACGCAGTATTTT.

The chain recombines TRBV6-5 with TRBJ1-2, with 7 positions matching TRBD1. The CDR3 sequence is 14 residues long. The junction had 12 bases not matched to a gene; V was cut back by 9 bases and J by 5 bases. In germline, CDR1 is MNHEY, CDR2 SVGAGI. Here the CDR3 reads CASTIQTGQYGYTF. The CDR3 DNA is TGTGCCAGTACCATTCAGACAGGGCAATATGGCTACACCTTC.

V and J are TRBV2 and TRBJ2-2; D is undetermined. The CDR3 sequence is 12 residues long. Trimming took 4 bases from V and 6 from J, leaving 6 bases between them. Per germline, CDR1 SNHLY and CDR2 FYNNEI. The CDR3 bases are TGTGCCAGCAGTGTATCGGCCGGGGAGCTGTTTTTT. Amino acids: CASSVSAGELFF. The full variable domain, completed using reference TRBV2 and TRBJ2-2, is EPEVTQTPSHQVTQMGQEVILRCVPISNHLYFYWYRQILGQKVEFLVSFYNNEISEKSEIFDDQFSVERPDGSNFTLKIRSTKLEDSAMYFCASSVSAGELFFGEGSRLTVL.